These 6 T cell receptor beta chains originate from one sample sequenced in a study of T-cell reconstitution after alpha-beta-depleted transplantation in children. The TCRbeta library incorporated unique molecular identifiers. Each CDR3 protein is one row after TCRdb ran MiXCR on the PCR reads. The sample includes about 460,000 distinct CDR3 sequences, approximately 10% seen only once; the top ten take about 15%. The sample was PBMCs, mostly from graft donor cells, taken 180 days after TCRalphabeta/CD19-depleted stem cell transplant. These receptors were taken from a female patient aged 2-9 years who had a stem cell transplant for aplastic anemia, so the T cells may come from the graft donor.

This clonotype has just a few counts. The V gene is TRBV28, the J gene TRBJ2-3; weak D call: TRBD2 (6 bases). Germline CDR1 and CDR2: MDHEN and SYDVKM. The V end lost 6 bases, the J end lost 3 bases, and 25 bases lay between the germline ends. The CDR3 extends over 18 amino acids. The CDR3 DNA reads TGTGCCAGCAGACACACTAGCTTACGCAAGGTTTGGACAGATACGCAGTATTTT. This codes for CASRHTSLRKVWTDTQYF.

This chain links TRBV5-1 with TRBJ2-3; weak D call: TRBD1 (6 bases). The CDR3 loop spans 13 amino acids. Between the trimmed V and J ends, which lost 2 bases and 10 bases, there was a span of 14 bases. From germline, CDR1 is SGHRS and CDR2 YFSETQ. Written as DNA, the CDR3 is TGCGCCAGCAGCTTCCGGGACACCCGGTCGCAGTATTTT. Translated: CASSFRDTRSQYF.

This clonotype was detected only a few times. The chain uses TRBV15 and TRBJ1-1, with TRBD1 matching over 12 bases. The V and J ends lost 1 base and 11 bases, in that order; junction bases with no gene match: 11. The CDR3 runs 16 residues. Germline loops: CDR1 LNHNV, CDR2 YYDKDF (reference sequence). The CDR3 sequence: CATSRGGTGGNGRAFF. The CDR3, as DNA: TGTGCCACCAGCAGAGGGGGGACAGGGGGCAACGGGAGGGCTTTCTTT.

This clonotype was seen a few times. The junction departs from the called germline gene at one end, perhaps through a read error. V is TRBV7-2 and J is TRBJ2-5; 7 nucleotides match TRBD1. Germline values: CDR1 SGHTA, CDR2 FQGNSA. The CDR3 spans 13 residues. The CDR3 DNA reads TGTGCCAGCAGCTTAGGGATTGGGGACAGTATATTCTTC. As protein: CASSLGIGDSIFF.

This clonotype has just a few counts. V and J are TRBV4-3 and TRBJ1-5, with D hard to call. The germline gives CDR1 LGHNA, CDR2 YSLEER. CDR3 size: 17 residues. V was pared by 4 bases and J by 0 bases, with 16 bases between. The CDR3 loop reads CASSPAHSSRSNQPQHF. For the CDR3, the DNA is TGCGCCAGCAGCCCAGCCCACAGTTCCCGTAGCAATCAGCCCCAGCATTTT.

This clonotype showed up just a few times. The chain carries TRBV7-9 and TRBJ2-7; maybe TRBD2 (5 bases). CDR1 is SEHNR and CDR2 is FQNEAQ in the germline V gene (reference sequence). Trimming removed 0 bases from V and 6 bases from J, with 9 bases in between. This CDR3 contains 13 residues. The CDR3 region has the DNA TGTGCCAGCAGCTTAGCGGGGAGCCCCGAGCAGTACGTC. The encoded protein is CASSLAGSPEQYV.